The 3 T cell receptor beta chains below were found in one sample sequenced in a study of shared clonotypes between healthy human individuals. Assay: immunoSEQ multiplex PCR; the TCRdb copy retains only in-frame clones and omits some. The top ten clones hold about 1.5% of a sample with around 940,000 clones, over 60% of them seen once. The sample comprised memory CD4+ T cells sorted from blood. This sample's subset: CD45RA-negative fraction. The source of these receptors is a man aged 18 to 30 in good health.

The sample holds a few counts of this clone. The chain links TRBV5-1 to TRBJ2-2, with 8 bases that match TRBD1. The CDR3 has 13 residues. J lost 6 bases, V lost 4 bases, and 2 bases had no gene match. CDR1 is SGHRS, CDR2 YFSETQ, per germline. This chain's CDR3 is CASSVGQAGELFF. The CDR3 nucleotides are TGCGCCAGCAGCGTGGGACAGGCCGGGGAGCTGTTTTTT.

The rearrangement links TRBV19 to TRBJ1-5; D is perhaps TRBD1 (6 bases). Germline CDR1 LNHDA, CDR2 SQIVND (reference sequence). The CDR3 covers 15 residues. V lost 5 bases, J lost 0 bases, and 11 bases lay in between. The CDR3 loop reads CASSLTGPSNQPQHF. CDR3 DNA sequence: TGTGCCAGTAGTCTGACAGGCCCTAGCAATCAGCCCCAGCATTTT.

The chain employs TRBV5-6 and TRBJ2-2; D could derive from TRBD1 or TRBD2 (5 bases each). The CDR3 has 16 residues. CDR1 is SGHDT, CDR2 YYEEEE, per germline. Trimming took 0 bases from V and 5 from J, leaving 14 bases between them. The CDR3, as DNA: TGTGCCAGCAGCTTGGATGGGGGAAGAGATACCGGGGAGCTGTTTTTT. Translation: CASSLDGGRDTGELFF.